The 32 T cell receptor beta chains below come from one sample, sequenced in a study of T cell responses to AZD1222 COVID-19 vaccine. Clones were read by immunoSEQ multiplex PCR, and TCRdb kept only the in-frame ones, dropping some. The sample yields 150,000 to 200,000 clones, about 92% seen once. The source was peripheral blood, collected on day 0 of AZD1222 vaccination. The receptor source for this set is an adult in good health.

This chain uses TRBV12-5 with TRBJ2-1, with TRBD1 as a possible D gene (5 bases). V lost 2 bases and J 5 bases, leaving 7 bases between the germline ends. The CDR3 spans 13 residues. The V gene's germline CDR1 is LGHNT and CDR2 FRNRAP. In DNA, the CDR3 is TGTGCTAGTGGTTTGTCAGGGAACAATGAGCAGTTCTTC. Protein sequence: CASGLSGNNEQFF.

The gene calls are TRBV4-2 and TRBJ1-3; D is perhaps TRBD1 (5 bases). The CDR3 has 13 amino acids. CDR1 is LGHNA, CDR2 YNFKEQ, per germline. The V gene lost 3 bases and the J gene lost 11 bases, with 14 bases spanning the gap. DNA for the CDR3: TGTGCCAGCAGCCATCCTGGGGCGACTTCCATATATTTT. It translates to CASSHPGATSIYF.

V gene TRBV12-5 combines with J gene TRBJ1-1; TRBD1 agrees at 7 bases. Per germline, CDR1 LGHNT and CDR2 FRNRAP. This CDR3 is 14 amino acids long. V was pared by 6 bases and J by 6 bases, with 10 bases of the junction left unmatched. CDR3 residues: CASGAKGASSEAFF. The DNA for the CDR3 is TGTGCTAGTGGCGCTAAGGGGGCCTCATCTGAAGCTTTCTTT.

This sequence joins TRBV5-1 and TRBJ2-3, with 15 bases lining up with TRBD2. From germline, CDR1 is SGHRS and CDR2 YFSETQ. The CDR3 is 16 amino acids. V shed 3 bases and J 5 bases; nucleotides not matched to a gene: 4. CDR3 DNA: TGCGCCAGCAGCTCAGGACTAGCGGGGGGGCAAGATACGCAGTATTTT. Translated, it gives CASSSGLAGGQDTQYF.

This chain uses TRBV5-1 with TRBJ1-6, with D possibly TRBD1 on 5 matching bases. Per the germline V gene, CDR1 is SGHRS and CDR2 is YFSETQ. The CDR3 runs 16 residues. The germline V and J ends were trimmed by 0 bases and 8 bases, with 15 bases remaining between them. The CDR3 sequence is CASSLGPAQGDSPLHF. The CDR3 DNA is TGCGCCAGCAGCTTGGGGCCAGCCCAAGGGGATTCACCCCTCCACTTT.

This chain uses TRBV21-1 with TRBJ1-1; TRBD1 is the table's D call and was not checked against the DNA. TRBV21-1 is given as a pseudogene. The CDR3 has 15 residues. DNA for the CDR3: TGTGCCAGCAGCGGGGAGACAGGGTCCGTCACTGAAGCTTTCTTT. It is translated as CASSGETGSVTEAFF.

The chain has TRBV29-1 and TRBJ2-4; either TRBD1 or TRBD2 may supply D (5 bases each). Trimming pared 7 bases from V and 2 bases from J, leaving 12 bases between. The CDR3 loop spans 13 amino acids. Per germline, CDR1 SQVTM and CDR2 ANQGSEA. The CDR3 sequence: CSALGVTKNIQYF. The CDR3, as DNA: TGCAGCGCTTTGGGGGTCACCAAAAACATTCAGTACTTC.

This chain connects TRBV6-5 to TRBJ1-6; TRBD1 matches 9 bases. This CDR3 is 15 amino acids long. In germline, CDR1 is MNHEY, CDR2 SVGAGI. V lost 0 bases to trimming and J lost 7 bases; unmatched junction nucleotides: 1. CDR3 protein: CASSYSGTGNSPLHF. Written as DNA, the CDR3 is TGTGCCAGCAGTTACTCGGGGACAGGGAATTCACCCCTCCACTTT.

The chain carries TRBV3-1 (or the pseudogene TRBV3-2) and TRBJ1-3; no firm D call. Per germline, CDR1 LGHDT and CDR2 YNNKEL (reference sequence). The CDR3 loop spans 15 amino acids. Trimming removed 1 base at V and 4 bases at J, with 11 bases between. In nucleotides, the CDR3 is TGTGCCAGCAGCCAAGGAGGCAGGTCCGGAAACACCATATATTTT. Translated: CASSQGGRSGNTIYF.

This clone has only one observation. The genes are TRBV20-1 and TRBJ1-3, with 8 bases fitting TRBD1. Germline CDR1 DFQATT, CDR2 SNEGSKA (reference sequence). V lost 3 bases, J lost 3 bases, and 7 bases stayed unmatched. This CDR3 comprises 15 residues. The DNA for the CDR3 is TGCAGTGCTAGTCACGGTGGACAGGGTGGAAACACCATATATTTT. It encodes CSASHGGQGGNTIYF.

The chain recombines TRBV2 with TRBJ1-5; D gene unclear. Germline CDR1 reads SNHLY; CDR2 reads FYNNEI. The CDR3 is 15 amino acids. The ends were cut back, 7 bases at V and 6 bases at J, with 19 bases in the middle. The CDR3 DNA follows: TGTGCCAGCACTGGCGACCAAATTTACGGTCAGCCCCAGCATTTT. Encoded protein: CASTGDQIYGQPQHF.

The sample holds many counts of this clone. This sequence joins TRBV30 and TRBJ2-3; perhaps TRBD1 as D (6 bases). Per germline, CDR1 GTSNPN and CDR2 SVGIG (reference sequence). The V end was cut by 0 bases, the J end by 5 bases, with 18 bases between. The CDR3 sequence is 16 residues long. CDR3 in DNA: TGTGCCTGGAGTGTATTCCGAGACAGGAGAGAAGATACGCAGTATTTT. It encodes CAWSVFRDRREDTQYF. Drawing the rest from reference TRBV30 and TRBJ2-3, the complete variable domain is SQTIHQWPATLVQPVGSPLSLECTVEGTSNPNLYWYRQAAGRGLQLLFYSVGIGQISSEVPQNLSASRPQDRQFILSSKKLLLSDSGFYLCAWSVFRDRREDTQYFGPGTRLTVL.

This clone was counted once. The chain carries TRBV28 and TRBJ1-2, with D unresolved. Trimming removed 3 bases at V and 1 base at J, with 9 bases between. This CDR3 is 14 amino acids long. Germline V gene sequence: CDR1 MDHEN, CDR2 SYDVKM. The CDR3 DNA reads TGTGCCAGCAGTTTGTACGGGATTAACTATGGCTACACCTTC. It is translated as CASSLYGINYGYTF.

This chain links TRBV5-1 with TRBJ2-5; 8 bases are shared with TRBD1. The CDR3 is 14 residues long. Germline V gives CDR1 SGHRS, CDR2 YFSETQ. V lost 7 bases, J lost 1 base, and 6 bases stayed unmatched. The chain's CDR3 is CASRSQGAQETQYF. In DNA form, the CDR3 reads TGCGCCAGCCGATCCCAGGGGGCCCAAGAGACCCAGTACTTC.

This clone was counted a single time. The chain joins TRBV6-1 to TRBJ1-2; D unresolved. The germline V gene has CDR1 MNHNS and CDR2 SASEGT. The CDR3 totals 15 residues. Trimming took off 2 bases at V and 7 bases at J, with 17 bases between the two ends. In nucleotides, the CDR3 is TGTGCCAGCAGTGAAAATCTAGTAGGGTTGGGTGGCTACACCTTC. Protein product: CASSENLVGLGGYTF.

This chain uses TRBV25-1 with TRBJ1-1; no clear D gene. This CDR3 has 14 amino acids. The V gene lost 2 bases and the J gene lost 4 bases, with 11 bases spanning the gap. Germline CDR1 MGHDK, CDR2 SYGVNS. The CDR3 nucleotides are TGTGCCAGCAGTGAACGGCTGAAAGGCACTGAAGCTTTCTTT. Translated: CASSERLKGTEAFF.

The chain carries TRBV11-2 and TRBJ2-7; perhaps TRBD1 as D (6 bases). The CDR3 covers 14 residues. Germline-derived CDR1 and CDR2 are SGHAT and FQNNGV. V lost 5 bases to trimming and J lost 3 bases, with 14 bases between them. DNA for the CDR3: TGTGCCAGCAGCCCCCCTGGGGGCCGCTACGAGCAGTACTTC. It encodes CASSPPGGRYEQYF.

This sequence joins TRBV19 and TRBJ1-4; D gene unclear. CDR3 length equals 15 residues. V gave up 5 bases and J gave up 8 bases, with 18 bases separating them. The germline CDR1 and CDR2 sequences are LNHDA and SQIVND (reference sequence). This CDR3 reads CASSDRPLSGEKLFF. CDR3 coding DNA: TGTGCCAGTAGTGACCGACCGCTCTCGGGGGAAAAACTGTTTTTT.

This chain links TRBV9 with TRBJ2-7; TRBD1 agrees at 7 bases. Looked up from germline, CDR1 is SGDLS and CDR2 is YYNGEE. There are 14 residues in the CDR3. Trimming took 5 bases from V and 2 from J; bases not matched to a gene: 7. CDR3 in DNA: TGTGCCAGCAGTCCCTCGGGGACAGCCTACGAGCAGTACTTC. Protein: CASSPSGTAYEQYF.

V and J are TRBV11-1 and TRBJ1-4; D is unclear. Germline CDR1 SGHAT, CDR2 FQDESV (reference sequence). The length of the CDR3 is 16 residues. V shed 6 bases and J shed 0 bases, with 14 bases lying between them. The CDR3 here is CASSIGRNPTNEKLFF. The CDR3 DNA is TGTGCCAGCAGTATCGGCAGGAACCCAACTAATGAAAAACTGTTTTTT.

The rearrangement links TRBV18 to TRBJ2-5; D uncertain. There are 18 residues in the CDR3. Germline assignment: CDR1 KGHSH and CDR2 LQKENI. Trimming shortened V by 5 bases and J by 2 bases, and 24 bases separated the two germline ends. CDR3 sequence: CASSDLEAIGSIQETQYF. Here the CDR3 DNA reads TGTGCCAGCTCAGATCTTGAAGCCATCGGTAGCATTCAAGAGACCCAGTACTTC. Full variable domain (missing parts from reference TRBV18 and TRBJ2-5): NAGVMQNPRHLVRRRGQEARLRCSPMKGHSHVYWYRQLPEEGLKFMVYLQKENIIDESGMPKERFSAEFPKEGPSILRIQQVVRGDSAAYFCASSDLEAIGSIQETQYFGPGTRLLVL.

The chain has TRBV2 and TRBJ1-1, with 7 positions matching TRBD1. CDR3 size: 14 residues. The germline V gene has CDR1 SNHLY and CDR2 FYNNEI. V was pared by 3 bases and J by 4 bases, with 5 bases of the junction left unmatched. The CDR3 DNA sequence: TGTGCCAGCAGTGACGGCAGGGGGTTCACTGAAGCTTTCTTT. It codes for CASSDGRGFTEAFF.

V gene TRBV28 combines with J gene TRBJ1-1; D not certain. Between the trimmed V and J ends, which lost 5 bases and 7 bases, there was a span of 20 bases. Germline assignment: CDR1 MDHEN and CDR2 SYDVKM. There are 15 residues in the CDR3. CDR3 amino acids: CASSLFGETLDEAFF. The DNA of the CDR3 is TGTGCCAGCAGTCTGTTCGGCGAGACCCTGGATGAAGCTTTCTTT.

A word on this clone: The CDR3 does not close with the conserved phenylalanine or tryptophan, likely indicating a read error. The limits of the CDR3 on the DNA are not certain, so only TCRdb's listed CDR3 is given. The chain employs TRBV12-3 or TRBV12-4 and TRBJ2-7; TRBD2, the table's D call, was not compared with the DNA. The CDR3 comprises 12 residues, both ends counted. The CDR3 region is CASSPGLAGGKI.

CDR3 amino acids: CAISEWGQRNNYGYTF. DNA of the CDR3: TGTGCCATCAGTGAGTGGGGACAGCGGAATAACTATGGCTACACCTTC. J is TRBJ1-2 and V is TRBV10-3; 7 bases align to TRBD1. Germline V CDR1 and CDR2: ENHRY, SYGVKD. The CDR3 spans 16 residues. V was clipped by 1 base and J by 1 base; unmatched bases: 6.

The rearrangement links TRBV7-9 to TRBJ1-1; D unresolved. The ends were cut back, 5 bases at V and 10 bases at J, with 14 bases in the middle. CDR3 size: 12 residues. CDR1 is SEHNR and CDR2 is FQNEAQ in the germline V gene (reference sequence). The CDR3 loop reads CASSPPEVRAFF. The CDR3 DNA is TGTGCCAGCAGCCCCCCGGAAGTGCGAGCTTTCTTT.

J is TRBJ2-3 and V is TRBV6-6; 7 bases are a match to TRBD2. The trim removed 5 bases at V and 3 bases at J, leaving 17 bases unmatched. From germline, CDR1 is MNHNY and CDR2 SVGAGI (reference sequence). The CDR3 runs to 18 residues. Here the CDR3 reads CASSLSMFRGGGTDTQYF. DNA for the CDR3: TGTGCCAGCAGTCTAAGTATGTTCCGCGGGGGTGGAACAGATACGCAGTATTTT.

This sequence joins TRBV9 and TRBJ2-2; TRBD2 agrees at 8 bases. Germline CDR1 and CDR2: SGDLS and YYNGEE. This CDR3 contains 16 residues. V shed 1 base and J 3 bases; nucleotides not matched to a gene: 5. The CDR3 DNA is TGTGCCAGCAGCGTACCTAGCGGGCGACACACCGGGGAGCTGTTTTTT. Translating it yields CASSVPSGRHTGELFF.

The chain is built from TRBV27 and TRBJ1-1; 8 positions match TRBD1. CDR1 MNHEY and CDR2 SMNVEV come from the germline V gene (reference sequence). V dropped 3 bases and J dropped 1; count of bases not matched to a gene: 7. The CDR3 contains 16 residues. CDR3 in amino acids: CASSFSTGEENTEAFF. CDR3 nucleotides: TGTGCCAGCAGTTTCTCGACAGGGGAGGAGAACACTGAAGCTTTCTTT.

This chain links TRBV6-6 with TRBJ2-3, with TRBD2 matching over 12 bases. The CDR3 loop spans 17 amino acids. CDR1 and CDR2 from the germline V gene are MNHNY and SVGAGI (reference sequence). V lost 5 bases and J lost 3; bases outside the gene matches: 9. CDR3 sequence reads: CASSLGLAGPGTDTQYF. The DNA for the CDR3 is TGTGCCAGCAGTCTTGGACTAGCGGGACCAGGGACAGATACGCAGTATTTT.

This sequence joins TRBV7-2 and TRBJ2-7; 8 bases map to TRBD1. Germline CDR1 reads SGHTA; CDR2 reads FQGNSA. There are 14 residues in the CDR3. Unmatched junction bases numbered 8, after V lost 5 bases and J lost 5 bases. The CDR3 nucleotides read TGTGCCAGCAGCCCCTGGACAGGGAAAGACGAGCAGTACTTC. Its translation is CASSPWTGKDEQYF.

The gene calls are TRBV2 and TRBJ1-3; D is unclear. Germline assignment: CDR1 SNHLY and CDR2 FYNNEI. V was clipped by 8 bases and J by 5 bases, with 13 bases between them. The CDR3 covers 13 residues. The CDR3 reads CASGKEIRNTIYF. CDR3 nucleotides: TGTGCCAGCGGAAAGGAAATACGAAACACCATATATTTT.